A single sample gave rise to the 21 T cell receptor beta chains below, sequenced in a study of CD8+CD57+ T cells in acquired aplastic anemia. It was genomic DNA that served as the template for profiling TCR beta VDJ and CDR3. TCRdb called the reads again in MiXCR, with one record for every CDR3 protein. Altogether approximately 130,000 distinct CDR3 sequences are present, less than 50% being singletons, with the ten largest covering under 3%. It was patients with CD8+CD57+ cell expansion by flow cytometry who were chosen for sequencing. Sequencing was done on a sample of sorted CD4+, CD8+, or CD8+CD57+ T cells (not recorded which) from PBMCs. The source of these receptors is a human donor with aplastic anemia.

This clonotype was counted many times. The chain links TRBV7-9 to TRBJ1-5; D is unresolved. The CDR3 sequence is 14 residues long. Germline assignment: CDR1 SEHNR and CDR2 FQNEAQ (reference sequence). The V and J ends lost 4 bases and 6 bases respectively, with 13 bases between them. CDR3 nucleotides: TGTGCCAGCAGCTCGGACGGTGTTATTCAGCCCCAGCATTTT. Protein: CASSSDGVIQPQHF.

The chain employs TRBV25-1 and TRBJ2-2, with 8 positions matching TRBD1. Germline CDR1 MGHDK, CDR2 SYGVNS. CDR3 length: 16 amino acids. V lost 8 bases and J lost 5; bases outside the gene matches: 13. The CDR3 region is CASATSGQGWTGELFF. The CDR3 coding sequence is TGTGCCAGCGCCACGAGTGGACAGGGTTGGACCGGGGAGCTGTTTTTT.

Ten or more counts support this clonotype. The rearrangement links TRBV20-1 to TRBJ2-1; 7 bases fit TRBD2. The CDR3 has 12 residues. Germline V gene data show CDR1 as DFQATT and CDR2 as SNEGSKA (reference sequence). The V and J ends lost 6 bases and 9 bases, in that order; junction bases with no gene match: 8. The CDR3 sequence: CSAKGRGGEQFF. CDR3 nucleotides: TGCAGTGCCAAGGGGAGGGGAGGTGAGCAGTTCTTC.

J is TRBJ2-3 and V is TRBV19; the match to TRBD2 covers 13 bases. The CDR3 contains 18 residues. The V gene's germline CDR1 is LNHDA and CDR2 SQIVND (reference sequence). J gave up 2 bases and V 5 bases, and 10 bases lay outside the gene matches. CDR3 residues: CASSLEGLAGTHTDTQYF. Written as DNA, the CDR3 is TGTGCCAGTAGTTTGGAGGGACTAGCGGGGACCCACACAGATACGCAGTATTTT.

This chain links TRBV27 with TRBJ2-1, with 7 bases lining up with TRBD1. The CDR3 extends over 15 amino acids. Trimming at V came to 4 bases and at J to 0 bases, leaving 3 bases not matched to a gene. CDR1 MNHEY and CDR2 SMNVEV come from the germline V gene (reference sequence). The CDR3 is CASSSTGFSYNEQFF. CDR3 nucleotide sequence: TGTGCCAGCAGTTCGACAGGGTTCTCCTACAATGAGCAGTTCTTC.

The rearrangement uses TRBV12-3 or TRBV12-4 and TRBJ1-5; 7 bases fit TRBD1. The CDR3 length is 17 residues. J was trimmed by 2 bases and V by 5 bases; bases with no gene match: 12. CDR3 loop: CASSRDSYLEGNQPQHF. The DNA of the CDR3 is TGTGCCAGCAGTCGGGACAGTTACTTAGAGGGCAATCAGCCCCAGCATTTT.

This clonotype was found many times. The V and J genes are TRBV2 and TRBJ2-7, with 7 bases that match TRBD1. The V gene's germline CDR1 is SNHLY and CDR2 FYNNEI. This CDR3 comprises 14 residues. The junction had 7 bases not matched to a gene; V was cut back by 5 bases and J by 3 bases. The DNA of the CDR3 is TGTGCCAGCAGTCCTCGGGACAGTAGCTACGAGCAGTACTTC. Its translation is CASSPRDSSYEQYF.

This clonotype was detected many times. The chain employs TRBV7-8 and TRBJ1-1; 12 positions match TRBD1. J was trimmed by 3 bases and V by 4 bases; bases with no gene match: 3. CDR3 length: 15 residues. Germline lookup yields CDR1 SGHVS and CDR2 FQNEAQ. DNA for the CDR3: TGTGCCAGCAGCTGGGACAGGGGGCTAGACACTGAAGCTTTCTTT. This encodes CASSWDRGLDTEAFF.

The rearrangement uses TRBV15 and TRBJ2-2; 7 bases are a match to TRBD2. CDR3 size: 14 residues. From germline, CDR1 is LNHNV and CDR2 YYDKDF (reference sequence). V lost 5 bases to trimming and J lost 11 bases; unmatched junction nucleotides: 11. In nucleotides, the CDR3 is TGTGCCACCAGCTCTAGGGGAGGGGTCGATGAGCTGTTTTTT. Amino acid sequence: CATSSRGGVDELFF.

The chain uses TRBV19 and TRBJ2-1; tentatively, D is TRBD1 (6 bases). V lost 3 bases and J 7 bases, leaving 10 bases between the germline ends. This CDR3 is built from 13 residues. Germline lookup yields CDR1 LNHDA and CDR2 SQIVND (reference sequence). The CDR3 is CASSMNDRNEQFF. DNA for the CDR3: TGTGCCAGTAGTATGAACGACAGGAATGAGCAGTTCTTC.

The chain has TRBV6-1 and TRBJ2-2; D is uncertain. Trimming cost V 10 bases and J 5 bases, with 17 bases left between them. Germline lookup yields CDR1 MNHNS and CDR2 SASEGT. This CDR3 spans 14 amino acids. The CDR3 sequence: CATARVRGTGELFF. The CDR3 DNA is TGTGCCACCGCCCGAGTCCGAGGAACCGGGGAGCTGTTTTTT.

This clonotype was counted at least ten times. CDR3: CASSPLGATNSPLHF. The CDR3 DNA reads TGTGCCAGCAGCCCCCTGGGGGCCACTAATTCACCCCTCCACTTT. The rearrangement links TRBV4-2 to TRBJ1-6, with a possible D match to TRBD1 (6 bases). V lost 4 bases and J 6 bases, leaving 13 bases between the germline ends. The CDR3 runs 15 residues. The germline CDR1 and CDR2 sequences are LGHNA and YNFKEQ.

This clonotype has at least ten counts. The chain recombines TRBV20-1 with TRBJ1-5, with TRBD1 matching over 11 bases. V shed 6 bases, J shed 7 bases, and the junction held 11 bases outside the gene matches. Per the germline V gene, CDR1 is DFQATT and CDR2 is SNEGSKA (reference sequence). CDR3 length: 15 residues. CDR3 residues: CSALSGQGASQPQHF. DNA for the CDR3: TGCAGTGCCTTAAGCGGACAGGGGGCAAGCCAGCCCCAGCATTTT.

A word on this clonotype: No conserved phenylalanine or tryptophan is present at the end of the CDR3, so a read error is the likely explanation. This chain links TRBV7-9 with TRBJ1-2; D gene ambiguous. Trimming stripped 5 bases from V and 6 bases from J, with 13 bases between. The CDR3 has 13 amino acids. CDR1 and CDR2 from the germline V gene are SEHNR and FQNEAQ (reference sequence). CDR3 amino acids: CASSGPMGNGYTS. The CDR3 region has the DNA TGTGCCAGCAGCGGTCCGATGGGGAATGGCTACACCTCC.

V and J are TRBV7-9 and TRBJ2-5; possible D gene TRBD1, 6 bases. The germline V gene encodes CDR1 SEHNR and CDR2 FQNEAQ (reference sequence). This CDR3 comprises 15 residues. V was pared by 4 bases and J by 5 bases, with 17 bases between. In DNA form, the CDR3 reads TGTGCCAGCAGCTCCACCGGGACACTTCGCGAGACCCAGTACTTC. Its protein is CASSSTGTLRETQYF.

The gene calls are TRBV18 and TRBJ2-5, with 8 bases matching TRBD2. V lost 1 base, J lost 5 bases, and 15 bases stayed unmatched. CDR3 length: 18 residues. The germline V gene encodes CDR1 KGHSH and CDR2 LQKENI. The CDR3: CASSPRLDAGGLGETQYF. The CDR3 DNA reads as TGTGCCAGCTCACCACGTTTGGATGCGGGGGGTTTGGGGGAGACCCAGTACTTC.

The V call is TRBV10-3, the J call TRBJ1-2, with 9 positions matching TRBD1. Germline lookup yields CDR1 ENHRY and CDR2 SYGVKD. V was clipped by 4 bases and J by 7 bases; unmatched bases: 4. There are 13 residues in the CDR3. CDR3 DNA: TGTGCCATCAGTGCGGGACAGGGTACTGGCTACACCTTC. This translates into CAISAGQGTGYTF.

Only one count was recorded for this clonotype. The chain has TRBV19 and TRBJ1-1; D gene unclear. The V gene's germline CDR1 is LNHDA and CDR2 SQIVND (reference sequence). This CDR3 comprises 14 residues. With 9 bases removed from V and 4 bases from J, the gap between germline ends came to 18 bases. This chain's CDR3 is CASRRHTTGTEAFF. For the CDR3, the DNA is TGTGCCAGCAGGCGCCATACCACGGGCACTGAAGCTTTCTTT.

This chain connects TRBV7-2 to TRBJ2-7, with unresolved D. V dropped 1 base and J dropped 2 bases, with 9 bases sitting between them. Germline-derived CDR1 and CDR2 are SGHTA and FQGNSA. The CDR3 covers 14 residues. The CDR3 sequence: CASSLGWGTYEQYF. The CDR3 bases are TGTGCCAGCAGCTTAGGGTGGGGAACCTACGAGCAGTACTTC.

The table lists this clonotype with many counts. The rearrangement joins TRBV19 to TRBJ1-5; a weak D match, TRBD1 (6 bases). Germline V gives CDR1 LNHDA, CDR2 SQIVND (reference sequence). The CDR3 length is 15 residues. V lost 6 bases and J 3 bases, leaving 15 bases between the germline ends. CDR3 nucleotides: TGTGCCAGTAGAAACCCAGGGGTCCCCAATCAGCCCCAGCATTTT. This encodes CASRNPGVPNQPQHF.

This clonotype was observed many times. J is TRBJ1-6 and V is TRBV12-3 or TRBV12-4; the D is unclear. Trimming shortened V by 5 bases and J by 5 bases, and 13 bases separated the two germline ends. The CDR3 runs to 15 residues. CDR3 in DNA: TGTGCCAGCAGTCCCGAGGCAGCTCATAATTCACCCCTCCACTTT. It encodes CASSPEAAHNSPLHF.